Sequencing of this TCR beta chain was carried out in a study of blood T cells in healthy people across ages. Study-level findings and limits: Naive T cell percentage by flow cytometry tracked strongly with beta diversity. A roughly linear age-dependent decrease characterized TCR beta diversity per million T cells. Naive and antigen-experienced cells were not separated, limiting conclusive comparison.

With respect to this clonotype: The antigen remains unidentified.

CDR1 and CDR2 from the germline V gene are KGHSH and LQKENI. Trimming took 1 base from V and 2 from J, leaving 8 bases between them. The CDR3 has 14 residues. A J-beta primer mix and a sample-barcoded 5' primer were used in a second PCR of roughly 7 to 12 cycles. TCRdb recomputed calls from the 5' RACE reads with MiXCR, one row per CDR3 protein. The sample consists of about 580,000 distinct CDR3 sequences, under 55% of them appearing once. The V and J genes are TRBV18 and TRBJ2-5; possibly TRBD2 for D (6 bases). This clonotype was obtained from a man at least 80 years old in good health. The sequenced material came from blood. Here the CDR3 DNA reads TGTGCCAGCTCACCACTGGAGGGACAAGAGACCCAGTACTTC. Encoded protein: CASSPLEGQETQYF.